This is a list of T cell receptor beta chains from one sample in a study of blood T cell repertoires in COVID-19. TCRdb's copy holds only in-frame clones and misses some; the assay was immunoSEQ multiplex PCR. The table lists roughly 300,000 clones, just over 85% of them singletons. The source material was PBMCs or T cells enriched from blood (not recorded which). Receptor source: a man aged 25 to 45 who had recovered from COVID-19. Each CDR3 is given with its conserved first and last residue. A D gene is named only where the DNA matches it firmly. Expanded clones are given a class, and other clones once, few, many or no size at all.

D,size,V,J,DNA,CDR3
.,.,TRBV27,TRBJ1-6,TGTGCCAGCAGTTTATTGCGGGGTCCCCTCCACTTT,CASSLLRGPLHF
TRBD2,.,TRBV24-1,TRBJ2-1,TGTGCCACCGGATCTTCACTAGCGGGTTATGAGCAGTTCTTC,CATGSSLAGYEQFF
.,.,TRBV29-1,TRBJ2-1,TGCAGCGTCCGAGGGCATTCAGACTACAATGAGCAGTTCTTC,CSVRGHSDYNEQFF
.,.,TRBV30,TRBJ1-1,TGTGCCTGGAGTACGACAGGCCACGTTGAAGCTTTCTTT,CAWSTTGHVEAFF
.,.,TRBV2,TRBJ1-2,TGTGCCAGCAGTGAAACAGCGGGCCTCAGAGCTAACTATGGCTACACCTTC,CASSETAGLRANYGYTF
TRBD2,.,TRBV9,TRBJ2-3,TGTGCCAGCAGCGTAGAGGCTAGCGGGGGACTTAGCACAGATACGCAGTATTTT,CASSVEASGGLSTDTQYF
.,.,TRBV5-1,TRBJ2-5,TGCGCCAGCAGGCCTCGTCCGCGGACAGGGGGTCTAGCGGGAGTGGAAGAGACCCAGTACTTC,CASRPRPRTGGLAGVEETQYF
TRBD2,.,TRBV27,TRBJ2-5,TGTGCCAGCAGTTTACTAGCGGGGGGGCAAGAGACCCAGTACTTC,CASSLLAGGQETQYF
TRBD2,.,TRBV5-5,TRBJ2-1,TGTGCCAGCAGCTTACCGACTAGCGGGGGGGTCTACAATGAGCAGTTCTTC,CASSLPTSGGVYNEQFF
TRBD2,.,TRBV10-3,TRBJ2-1,TGTGCCATCAGACCCGGGACTAGCTCCTACAATGAGCAGTTCTTC,CAIRPGTSSYNEQFF
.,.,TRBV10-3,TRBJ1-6,TGTGCCATCGAGGCAGGGGACAATTCACCCCTCCACTTT,CAIEAGDNSPLHF
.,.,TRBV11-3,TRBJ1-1,TGTGCCAGCAGCTTAGCCCAGGGGTTCGGTGAAGCTTTCTTT,CASSLAQGFGEAFF
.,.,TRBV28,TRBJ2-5,TGTGCCAGCAGAAGCCCCGTTACAGGTTTTCTGGGCGGGACCCAGTACTTC,CASRSPVTGFLGGTQYF
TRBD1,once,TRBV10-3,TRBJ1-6,TGTGCCACCACTGCGGTAGCCCTGGACAGGGTGACACCCCTCCACTTT,CATTAVALDRVTPLHF
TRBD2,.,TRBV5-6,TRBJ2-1,TGTGCCAGCAGCTTGGTTCCAGCGGGGGGGCGGTTTGAGCAGTTCTTC,CASSLVPAGGRFEQFF
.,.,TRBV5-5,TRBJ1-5,TGTGCCAGCAGCTTGTTACAGGGTATCAATCAGCCCCAGCATTTT,CASSLLQGINQPQHF
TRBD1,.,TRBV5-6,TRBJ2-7,TGTGCCAGCACAAGGGACAGGGTTATCTACGAGCAGTACTTC,CASTRDRVIYEQYF
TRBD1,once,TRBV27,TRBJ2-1,TGTGCCAGCAGTTTATCGACAGGGGGCTATCCCTACAATGAGCAGTTCTTC,CASSLSTGGYPYNEQFF
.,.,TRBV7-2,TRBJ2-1,TGTGCCAGCAGCCCAAAGGGGGCGGGGGGCTCTAACTATGAGCAGTTCTTC,CASSPKGAGGSNYEQFF
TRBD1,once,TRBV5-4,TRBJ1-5,TGTGCCAGCAGCCTCCAGGGGGCCGGCCAGCCCCAGCATTTT,CASSLQGAGQPQHF
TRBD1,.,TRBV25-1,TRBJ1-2,TGTGCCAGCAGTGGGCCGACAGGGCCCACTACCAACTATGGCTACACCTTC,CASSGPTGPTTNYGYTF
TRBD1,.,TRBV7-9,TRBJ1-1,TGTGCCAGCAGCTCCCCTCCGGGACAGAGCATGAACACTGAAGCTTTCTTT,CASSSPPGQSMNTEAFF
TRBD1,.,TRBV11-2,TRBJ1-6,TGTGCCAGCAGCCGGGACAGCCATTCACCCCTCCACTTT,CASSRDSHSPLHF
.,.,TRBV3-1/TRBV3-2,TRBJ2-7,TGTGCCAGCAGCCAAGATTACAGGCGTATCTCCTACGAGCAGTACTTC,CASSQDYRRISYEQYF
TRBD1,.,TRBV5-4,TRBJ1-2,TGTGCCAGCAGCTTGACGGGGTGGGACAGGGACTATGGCTACACCTTC,CASSLTGWDRDYGYTF
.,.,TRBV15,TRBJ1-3,TGTGCCACCAGCGAACCGGGACTGAACTCTGGAAACACCATATATTTT,CATSEPGLNSGNTIYF
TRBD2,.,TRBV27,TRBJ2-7,TGTGCCAGCAGTTTCCTTCGCGGGAGCTCCTACGAGCAGTACTTC,CASSFLRGSSYEQYF
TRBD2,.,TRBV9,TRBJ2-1,TGTGCCAGCAGCCCAGGGGCTAGCGGGGGTGTAGGGCAGTTCTTC,CASSPGASGGVGQFF
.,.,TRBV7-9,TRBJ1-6,TGTGCCAGCAGCCCGCAGGGTAGGCTCAGGTCACCCCTCCACTTT,CASSPQGRLRSPLHF
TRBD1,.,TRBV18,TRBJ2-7,TGTGCCAGCTCACAGGGACAGATCTCCTACGAGCAGTACTTC,CASSQGQISYEQYF
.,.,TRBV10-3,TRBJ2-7,TGTGCCATCAGCGCATTACAGGTAGTCTACTCCGAGCAGTACTTC,CAISALQVVYSEQYF
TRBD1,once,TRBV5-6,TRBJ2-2,TGTGCCAGCAGATCCGACAGGGAGAACACCGGGGAGCTGTTTTTT,CASRSDRENTGELFF
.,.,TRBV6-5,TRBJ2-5,TGTGCCAGCAGTTACCGGGAGACCCAGTACTTC,CASSYRETQYF
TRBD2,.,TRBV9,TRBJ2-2,TGTGCCAGCAGCCCTAACGGACTAGCGGGGGGAGTGGGGGAGCTGTTTTTT,CASSPNGLAGGVGELFF
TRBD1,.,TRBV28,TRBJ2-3,TGTGCCAGCAGCCCATCGGCGACAGGGGGCATAGCAGATACGCAGTATTTT,CASSPSATGGIADTQYF
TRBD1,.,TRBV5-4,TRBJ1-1,TGTGCCAGCACGGGACAGGGGTGGGCTGAAGCTTTCTTT,CASTGQGWAEAFF
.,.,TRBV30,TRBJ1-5,TGTGCCTGGAGTTCAGGGGCTGGGCAGCCCCAGCATTTT,CAWSSGAGQPQHF
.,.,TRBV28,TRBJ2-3,TGTGCCAGCAGTTGGGGCCGAAGCACAGATACGCAGTATTTT,CASSWGRSTDTQYF
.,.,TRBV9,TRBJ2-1,TGTGCCAGCAGCGGGACAAGCGCCTACAATGAGCAGTTCTTC,CASSGTSAYNEQFF
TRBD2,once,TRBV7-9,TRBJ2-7,TGTGCCAGCAGCTTAGGAGGGACTAGTTACGAGCAGTACTTC,CASSLGGTSYEQYF
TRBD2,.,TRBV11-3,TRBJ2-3,TGTGCCAGCAGCTTGAGCCCTGCGGCGGGAGAGGCAGATACGCAGTATTTT,CASSLSPAAGEADTQYF
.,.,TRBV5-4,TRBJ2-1,TGTGCCAGCAGCTTTAGTTTTGTTTCGACGGGTAGCTCCTACAATGAGCAGTTCTTC,CASSFSFVSTGSSYNEQFF
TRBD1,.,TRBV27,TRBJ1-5,TGTGCCAGCAGTACGTTGACAGGGATAGGGCAGCCCCAGCATTTT,CASSTLTGIGQPQHF
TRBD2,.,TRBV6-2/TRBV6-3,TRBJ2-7,TGTGCCAGCAGTTACGAAGCGGGAGTGTTAGGAGACGAGCAGTACTTC,CASSYEAGVLGDEQYF
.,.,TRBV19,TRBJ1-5,TGTGCCAGTATCTCCACAGGGAAGGGCAATCAGCCCCAGCATTTT,CASISTGKGNQPQHF
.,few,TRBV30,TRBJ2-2,TGTGCCTGCTTCCTCACCGGGGAGCTGTTTTTT,CACFLTGELFF
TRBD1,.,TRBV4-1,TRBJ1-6,TGCGCCAGCAGCCTCCAGGACAGGGGAAATTCACCCCTCCACTTT,CASSLQDRGNSPLHF
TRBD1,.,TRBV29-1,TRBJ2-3,TGCAGCGTTGACCGGACAGGACGCACAGATACGCAGTATTTT,CSVDRTGRTDTQYF
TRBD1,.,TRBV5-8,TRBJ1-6,TGTGCCAGCAGCTCCCCGACAGGGGTCAGTTCACCCCTCCACTTT,CASSSPTGVSSPLHF
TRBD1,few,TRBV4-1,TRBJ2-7,TGCGCCAGCAGCCAAGTCGGGACAGGTCCCTACGAGCAGTACTTC,CASSQVGTGPYEQYF
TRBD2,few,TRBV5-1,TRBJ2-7,TGCGCCAGCAGTTCAGGACTAGTAATGACCTACGAGCAGTACTTC,CASSSGLVMTYEQYF
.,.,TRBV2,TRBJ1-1,TGTGCCAGCAGTGAAGCGCAAGACAGTGGGAGGGATGAAGCTTTCTTT,CASSEAQDSGRDEAFF
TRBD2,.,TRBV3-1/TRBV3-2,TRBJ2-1,TGTGCCAGCAGCCATTATACTAGCGGGGGCTCCTACAATGAGCAGTTCTTC,CASSHYTSGGSYNEQFF
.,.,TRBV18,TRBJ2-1,TGTGCCAGCTCACCAGGCCTCTCCTACAATGAGCAGTTCTTC,CASSPGLSYNEQFF
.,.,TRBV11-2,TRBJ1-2,TGTGCCAGCAGCTCAACAGGGAGCTATGGCTACACCTTC,CASSSTGSYGYTF